This TCR beta chain was observed in a study of blood T cell repertoires in COVID-19. Deletions cut 2 bases from V and 7 bases from J, with 11 bases between. Germline V gene lookup returns CDR1 SGHAT and CDR2 FQNNGV. There are 13 residues in the CDR3. TCRdb's copy holds only in-frame clones and misses some; the assay was immunoSEQ multiplex PCR. The table includes about 150,000 clones, roughly 78% detected once. J is TRBJ1-1 and V is TRBV11-2; a weak D match, TRBD1 (6 bases). Sample: peripheral blood. The clonotype comes from a human donor with acute or convalescent COVID-19. The donor label of this sample is uncertain. This CDR3 is CASSLQDSLEAFF. The CDR3 DNA sequence: TGTGCCAGCAGCTTACAGGACAGCCTTGAAGCTTTCTTT. Full variable domain (remainder filled in from reference TRBV11-2 and TRBJ1-1): EAGVAQSPRYKIIEKRQSVAFWCNPISGHATLYWYQQILGQGPKLLIQFQNNGVVDDSQLPKDRFSAERLKGVDSTLKIQPAKLEDSAVYLCASSLQDSLEAFFGQGTRLTVV.